The 14 T cell receptor beta chains in this list originate from one sample, sequenced in a study of cytomegalovirus exposure and HLA in healthy donors. Vbeta (60) and Jbeta (13) primers were used in the PCR. Assay used: immunoSEQ multiplex PCR; TCRdb lists only in-frame clones, some missing. This listing includes about 140,000 clones. The sample consisted of PBMCs. The receptors shown here come from a woman between 18 and 30 years old in good health and CMV-seronegative.

V usage is TRBV4-3 and J usage is TRBJ2-3; weak D call: TRBD2 (5 bases). The CDR3 is 16 amino acids. Germline V gene sequence: CDR1 LGHNA, CDR2 YSLEER. V dropped 1 base and J dropped 4 bases, with 15 bases sitting between them. The CDR3 protein is CASSQGRGRAPDTQYF. In nucleotides, the CDR3 is TGCGCCAGCAGCCAAGGGAGAGGGAGAGCACCAGATACGCAGTATTTT.

V gene TRBV19 combines with J gene TRBJ1-2; possibly TRBD1 for D (5 bases). Trimming shortened V by 6 bases and J by 1 base, and 9 bases separated the two germline ends. The germline gives CDR1 LNHDA, CDR2 SQIVND (reference sequence). The CDR3 sequence is 13 residues long. CDR3 in amino acids: CASRQDGNYGYTF. CDR3 sequence (DNA): TGTGCCAGTAGACAGGACGGTAACTATGGCTACACCTTC.

V and J are TRBV4-2 and TRBJ2-7; 9 bases line up with TRBD2. The length of the CDR3 is 18 residues. After removal of 3 bases from V and 6 bases from J, the junction contained 18 bases not matched to a gene. The germline V gene has CDR1 LGHNA and CDR2 YNFKEQ. CDR3 residues: CASSQQTSGAPIPSEQYF. CDR3 bases: TGTGCCAGCAGCCAGCAGACTAGCGGAGCACCCATACCCTCCGAGCAGTACTTC.

The chain is built from TRBV11-3 and TRBJ2-5, with TRBD1 identical over 8 bases. The CDR3 loop spans 14 amino acids. Per the germline V gene, CDR1 is SGHNT and CDR2 is YENEEA. J lost 4 bases, V lost 4 bases, and 5 bases had no gene match. For the CDR3, the DNA is TGTGCCAGCAGCTCGACAGGGGTGGCAGAGACCCAGTACTTC. This sequence encodes CASSSTGVAETQYF.

The chain couples TRBV4-1 to TRBJ2-2; perhaps TRBD2 as D (6 bases). Trimming took 0 bases from V and 6 from J, leaving 14 bases between them. The CDR3 sequence is 16 residues long. In germline, CDR1 is MGHRA, CDR2 YSYEKL. CDR3: CASSQEPDRGAGELFF. CDR3 in DNA: TGCGCCAGCAGCCAAGAGCCCGATCGCGGGGCCGGGGAGCTGTTTTTT.

The chain employs TRBV6-5 and TRBJ1-2, with TRBD1 matching 10 bases. V lost 0 bases to trimming and J lost 5 bases; unmatched junction nucleotides: 6. Germline assignment: CDR1 MNHEY and CDR2 SVGAGI. There are 16 residues in the CDR3. The CDR3 DNA is TGTGCCAGCAGTTACTCGAGGACAGGGGGAGGTTATGGCTACACCTTC. Translation: CASSYSRTGGGYGYTF.

The chain couples TRBV11-3 to TRBJ1-2; D gene uncertain. The germline V gene encodes CDR1 SGHNT and CDR2 YENEEA. The CDR3 consists of 12 residues. Trimming left V 5 bases short and J 8 bases short, with 12 bases between. The CDR3 region has the DNA TGTGCCAGCAGCAACAGTGATTGGGGCTACACCTTC. Protein: CASSNSDWGYTF.

This rearrangement joins TRBV4-1 to TRBJ2-5; D may be TRBD2 (5 bases). The J call may be mistaken, given a closer DNA end match to TRBJ2-7. The CDR3 loop spans 14 amino acids. Looked up from germline, CDR1 is MGHRA and CDR2 is YSYEKL. CDR3 DNA: TGCGCCAGCAGCCAACTACGGGGAGACCACGAGCAGTACTTC. Protein: CASSQLRGDHEQYF.

The chain employs TRBV6-6 and TRBJ1-1, with 9 bases aligning to TRBD1. CDR1 MNHNY and CDR2 SVGAGI come from the germline V gene (reference sequence). This CDR3 contains 15 residues. Unmatched junction bases numbered 6, after V lost 6 bases and J lost 1 base. The CDR3 reads CASRDRDRENTEAFF. CDR3 nucleotide sequence: TGTGCCAGCAGAGACCGGGACAGGGAGAACACTGAAGCTTTCTTT.

For the CDR3, the DNA is TGCGCCAGCAGCTCAAGCACAGGGCGACACACTGAAGCTTTCTTT. Protein: CASSSSTGRHTEAFF. The chain has TRBV4-3 and TRBJ1-1; a possible D gene is TRBD1 (6 bases). Trimming took 5 bases from V and 3 from J, leaving 16 bases between them. CDR3 length: 15 amino acids. Germline CDR1 and CDR2: LGHNA and YSLEER.

This chain links TRBV7-9 with TRBJ2-3; 8 bases agree with TRBD2. With 4 bases clipped from V and 4 bases from J, the junction kept 10 bases outside the gene matches. The germline CDR1 and CDR2 sequences are SEHNR and FQNEAQ (reference sequence). This CDR3 is built from 16 residues. The CDR3 sequence: CASSSVSGRGADTQYF. Written as DNA, the CDR3 is TGTGCCAGCAGCTCCGTAAGCGGGAGAGGAGCAGATACGCAGTATTTT.

The chain has TRBV4-1 and TRBJ2-1; D possibly corresponds to TRBD2 (5 bases). From germline, CDR1 is MGHRA and CDR2 YSYEKL. This CDR3 contains 17 residues. The germline V and J ends were trimmed by 0 bases and 6 bases, with 18 bases remaining between them. CDR3 DNA: TGCGCCAGCAGCCAAGATATGGAGAGCGGACGTTTCAATGAGCAGTTCTTC. Translation: CASSQDMESGRFNEQFF.

The chain couples TRBV6-5 to TRBJ2-7; possible D gene TRBD2, 5 bases. V gave up 0 bases and J gave up 5 bases, with 14 bases separating them. This CDR3 contains 15 residues. Germline V gives CDR1 MNHEY, CDR2 SVGAGI. The CDR3 spells CASSYSGSSPHEQYF. The CDR3 DNA reads TGTGCCAGCAGTTACTCAGGGAGTTCGCCCCACGAGCAGTACTTC.

The gene calls are TRBV5-1 and TRBJ2-5, with unresolved D. Near its end, the DNA agrees better with TRBJ2-7, so the J call may be wrong. The V gene's germline CDR1 is SGHRS and CDR2 YFSETQ. This CDR3 region has 13 residues. The CDR3 coding sequence is TGCGCCAGCAGCTTGGCGGTCCAATACGAGCAGTACTTC. This encodes CASSLAVQYEQYF.